The sequence of this T cell receptor beta chain was determined in a study of blood T cell repertoires in COVID-19. The CDR3 has 15 residues. V shed 6 bases, J shed 4 bases, and the junction held 6 bases outside the gene matches. Germline V gene data show CDR1 as SGHTA and CDR2 as FQGNSA. This clone was seen just once. Under the authors' procedure: Counts of nucleated cells, estimated from reference gene primer amplification, were obtained. The method was immunoSEQ multiplex PCR; TCRdb's version includes in-frame clones alone and lacks a portion of them. Clone size and the V and J calls come from that table; the DNA yielded D and trimming. This table has a few hundred thousand clones, around 87% appearing once.

The J gene is TRBJ2-1, the V gene TRBV7-2; 10 positions agree with TRBD2. The receptor comes from a woman in her sixties with COVID-19, enrolled during active disease. Sequenced material: peripheral blood. CDR3 region: CASRSTSGAYNEQFF. The CDR3 DNA is TGTGCCAGCAGGTCCACTAGCGGGGCATACAATGAGCAGTTCTTC.